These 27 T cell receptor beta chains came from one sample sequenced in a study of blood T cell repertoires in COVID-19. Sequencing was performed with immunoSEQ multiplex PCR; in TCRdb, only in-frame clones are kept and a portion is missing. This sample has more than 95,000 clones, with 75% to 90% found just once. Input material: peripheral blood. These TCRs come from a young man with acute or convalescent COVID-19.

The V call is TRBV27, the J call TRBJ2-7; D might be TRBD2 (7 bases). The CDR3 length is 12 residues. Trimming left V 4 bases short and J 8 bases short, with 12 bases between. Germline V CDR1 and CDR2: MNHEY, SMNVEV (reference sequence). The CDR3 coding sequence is TGTGCCAGCAGTTCCAGGGGAGGGAAGCAGTACTTC. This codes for CASSSRGGKQYF.

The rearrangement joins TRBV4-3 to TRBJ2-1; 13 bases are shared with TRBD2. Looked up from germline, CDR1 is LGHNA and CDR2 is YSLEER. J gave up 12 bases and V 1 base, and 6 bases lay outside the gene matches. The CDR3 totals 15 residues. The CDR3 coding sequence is TGCGCCAGCAGCCAAGGGACTAGCGGGGGCTACGTGCAGTTCTTC. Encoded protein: CASSQGTSGGYVQFF.

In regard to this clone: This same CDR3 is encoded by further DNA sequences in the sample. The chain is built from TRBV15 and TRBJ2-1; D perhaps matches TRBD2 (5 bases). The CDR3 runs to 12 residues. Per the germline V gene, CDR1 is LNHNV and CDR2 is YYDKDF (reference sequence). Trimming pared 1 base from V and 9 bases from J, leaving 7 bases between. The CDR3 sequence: CATSRVGSEQFF. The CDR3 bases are TGTGCCACCAGCAGAGTAGGGAGTGAGCAGTTCTTC.

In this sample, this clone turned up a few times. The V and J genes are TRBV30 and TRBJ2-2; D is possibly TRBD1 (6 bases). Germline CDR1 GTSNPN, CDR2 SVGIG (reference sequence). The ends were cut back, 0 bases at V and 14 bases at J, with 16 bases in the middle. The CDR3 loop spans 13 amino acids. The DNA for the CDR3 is TGTGCCTGGAGTGTATCTGGTCAGGGGATACTGTTTTTT. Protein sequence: CAWSVSGQGILFF.

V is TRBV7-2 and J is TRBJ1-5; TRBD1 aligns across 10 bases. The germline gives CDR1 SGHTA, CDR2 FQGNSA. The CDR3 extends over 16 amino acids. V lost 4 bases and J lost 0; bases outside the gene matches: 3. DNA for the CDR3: TGTGCCAGCAGCTCGACAGGGGGCTATAGCAATCAGCCCCAGCATTTT. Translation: CASSSTGGYSNQPQHF.

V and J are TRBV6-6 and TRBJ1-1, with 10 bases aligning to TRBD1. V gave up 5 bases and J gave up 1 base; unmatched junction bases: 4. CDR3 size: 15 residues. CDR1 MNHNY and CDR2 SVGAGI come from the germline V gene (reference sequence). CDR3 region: CASSRDRGANTEAFF. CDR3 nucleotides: TGTGCCAGCAGTCGGGACAGGGGTGCGAACACTGAAGCTTTCTTT.

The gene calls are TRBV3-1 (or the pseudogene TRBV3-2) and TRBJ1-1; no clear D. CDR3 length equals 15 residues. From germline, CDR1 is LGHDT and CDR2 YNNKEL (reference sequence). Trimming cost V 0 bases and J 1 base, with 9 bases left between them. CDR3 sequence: CASSQEHTPNTEAFF. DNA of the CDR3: TGTGCCAGCAGCCAAGAGCACACCCCGAACACTGAAGCTTTCTTT.

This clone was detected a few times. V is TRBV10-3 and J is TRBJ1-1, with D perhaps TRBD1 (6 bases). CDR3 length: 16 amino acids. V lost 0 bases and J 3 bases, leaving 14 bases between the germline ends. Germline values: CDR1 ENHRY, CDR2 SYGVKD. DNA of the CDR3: TGTGCCATCAGTGAGTCGCGCAGGGGAGGGCACACTGAAGCTTTCTTT. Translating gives CAISESRRGGHTEAFF.

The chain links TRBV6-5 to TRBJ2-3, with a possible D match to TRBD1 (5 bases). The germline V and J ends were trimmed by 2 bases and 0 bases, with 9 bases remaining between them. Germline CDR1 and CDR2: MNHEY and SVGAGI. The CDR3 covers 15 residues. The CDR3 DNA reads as TGTGCCAGCAGTTACCAGGGTCCTAGCACAGATACGCAGTATTTT. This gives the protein CASSYQGPSTDTQYF.

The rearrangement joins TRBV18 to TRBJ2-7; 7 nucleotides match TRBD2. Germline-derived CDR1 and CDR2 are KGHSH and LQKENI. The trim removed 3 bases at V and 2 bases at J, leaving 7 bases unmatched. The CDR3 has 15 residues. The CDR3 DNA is TGTGCCAGCTCACCGCGGCGGGAGTCCACCTACGAGCAGTACGTC. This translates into CASSPRRESTYEQYV.

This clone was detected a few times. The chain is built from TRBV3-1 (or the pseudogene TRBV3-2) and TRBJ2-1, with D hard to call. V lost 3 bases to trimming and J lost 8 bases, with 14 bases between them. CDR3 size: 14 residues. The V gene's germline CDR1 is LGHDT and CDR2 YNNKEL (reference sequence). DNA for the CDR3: TGTGCCAGCAGCCAGGAATCCGGTCAGGATGAGCAGTTCTTC. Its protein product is CASSQESGQDEQFF.

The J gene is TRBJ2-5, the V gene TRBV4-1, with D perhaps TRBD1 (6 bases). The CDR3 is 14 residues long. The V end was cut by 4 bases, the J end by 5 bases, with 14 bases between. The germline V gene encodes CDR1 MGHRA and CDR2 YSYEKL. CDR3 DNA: TGCGCCAGCAGCCTGACTCAGGGGTCGGAGACCCAGTACTTC. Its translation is CASSLTQGSETQYF.

The CDR3 spells CASSLSRGGPTYNEQFF. CDR3 nucleotides: TGTGCCAGCAGCTTAAGTCGTGGCGGCCCTACCTACAATGAGCAGTTCTTC. The V gene is TRBV7-2, the J gene TRBJ2-1, with D unclear. Trimming removed 2 bases at V and 2 bases at J, with 16 bases between. The CDR3 totals 17 residues. Germline loops: CDR1 SGHTA, CDR2 FQGNSA.

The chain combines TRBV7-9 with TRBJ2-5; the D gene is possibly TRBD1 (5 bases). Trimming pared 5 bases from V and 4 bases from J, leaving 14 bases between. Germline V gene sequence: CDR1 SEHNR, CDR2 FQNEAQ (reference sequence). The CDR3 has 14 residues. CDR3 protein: CASSPSRQLETQYF. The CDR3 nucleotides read TGTGCCAGCAGCCCGAGCAGACAGTTAGAGACCCAGTACTTC. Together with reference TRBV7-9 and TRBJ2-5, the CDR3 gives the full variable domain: DTGVSQNPRHKITKRGQNVTFRCDPISEHNRLYWYRQTLGQGPEFLTYFQNEAQLEKSRLLSDRFSAERPKGSFSTLEIQRTEQGDSAMYLCASSPSRQLETQYFGPGTRLLVL.

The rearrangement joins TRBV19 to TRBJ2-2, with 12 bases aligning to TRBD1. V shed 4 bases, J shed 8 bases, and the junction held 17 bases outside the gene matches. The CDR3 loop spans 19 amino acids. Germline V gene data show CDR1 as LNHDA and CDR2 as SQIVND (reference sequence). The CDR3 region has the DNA TGTGCCAGTAGTACAATCCGCTTCCCCGGGACAGGGGGCTTTGGGGAGCTGTTTTTT. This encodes CASSTIRFPGTGGFGELFF.

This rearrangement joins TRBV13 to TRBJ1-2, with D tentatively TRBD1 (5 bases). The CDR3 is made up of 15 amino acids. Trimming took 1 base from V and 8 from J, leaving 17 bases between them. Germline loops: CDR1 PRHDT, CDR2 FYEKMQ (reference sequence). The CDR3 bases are TGTGCCAGCAGCTTAGCTTCGGGTACGGACAACGGCTACACCTTC. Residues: CASSLASGTDNGYTF. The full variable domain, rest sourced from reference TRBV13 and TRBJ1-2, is AAGVIQSPRHLIKEKRETATLKCYPIPRHDTVYWYQQGPGQDPQFLISFYEKMQSDKGSIPDRFSAQQFSDYHSELNMSSLELGDSALYFCASSLASGTDNGYTFGSGTRLTVV.

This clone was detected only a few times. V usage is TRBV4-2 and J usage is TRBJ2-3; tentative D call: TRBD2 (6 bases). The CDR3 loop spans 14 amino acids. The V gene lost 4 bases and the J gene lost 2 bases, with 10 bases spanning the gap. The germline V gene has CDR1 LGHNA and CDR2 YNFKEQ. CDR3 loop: CASSPGGDTDTQYF. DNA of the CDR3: TGTGCCAGCAGCCCCGGCGGGGACACAGATACGCAGTATTTT.

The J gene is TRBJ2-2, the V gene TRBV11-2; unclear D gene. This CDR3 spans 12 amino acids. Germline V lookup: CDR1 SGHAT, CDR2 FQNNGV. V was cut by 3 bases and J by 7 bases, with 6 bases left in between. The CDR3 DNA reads TGTGCCAGCAGCTTCCCCGGCGGGGAGCTGTTTTTT. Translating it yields CASSFPGGELFF.

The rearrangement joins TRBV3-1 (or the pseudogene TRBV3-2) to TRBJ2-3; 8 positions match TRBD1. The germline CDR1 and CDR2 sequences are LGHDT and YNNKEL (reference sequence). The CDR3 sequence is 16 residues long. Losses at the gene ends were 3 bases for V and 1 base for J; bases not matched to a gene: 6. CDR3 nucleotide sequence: TGTGCCAGCAGCCAGCCAGGGACAGGACGCACAGATACGCAGTATTTT. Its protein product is CASSQPGTGRTDTQYF.

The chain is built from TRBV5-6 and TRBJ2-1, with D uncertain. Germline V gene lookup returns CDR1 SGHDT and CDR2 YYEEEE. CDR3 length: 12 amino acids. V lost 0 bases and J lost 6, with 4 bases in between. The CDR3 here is CASSLESNEQFF. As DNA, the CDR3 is TGTGCCAGCAGCTTGGAGAGCAATGAGCAGTTCTTC.

The CDR3 DNA reads as TGCGCCAGCAGTGGTCCCCATAGCGGGACCGATGAGCAGTTCTTC. It is translated as CASSGPHSGTDEQFF. The chain carries TRBV10-2 and TRBJ2-1, with 8 bases identical to TRBD2. J gave up 8 bases and V 4 bases, and 10 bases lay outside the gene matches. Germline V gene lookup returns CDR1 WSHSY and CDR2 SAAADI. The CDR3 is 15 amino acids.

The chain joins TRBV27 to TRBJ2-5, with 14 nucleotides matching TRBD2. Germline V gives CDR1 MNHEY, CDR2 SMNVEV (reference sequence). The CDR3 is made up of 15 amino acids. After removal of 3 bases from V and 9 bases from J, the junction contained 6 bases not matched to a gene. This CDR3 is CASSFGTSGRRAQYF. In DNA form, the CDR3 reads TGTGCCAGCAGTTTTGGGACTAGCGGGAGACGGGCCCAGTACTTC.

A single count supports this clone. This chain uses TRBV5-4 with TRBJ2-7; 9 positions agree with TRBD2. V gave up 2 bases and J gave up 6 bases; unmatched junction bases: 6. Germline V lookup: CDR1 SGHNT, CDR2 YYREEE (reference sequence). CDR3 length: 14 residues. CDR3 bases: TGTGCCAGCAGCTTTGCGGGAGGGCCGGGCGAGCAGTACGTC. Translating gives CASSFAGGPGEQYV.

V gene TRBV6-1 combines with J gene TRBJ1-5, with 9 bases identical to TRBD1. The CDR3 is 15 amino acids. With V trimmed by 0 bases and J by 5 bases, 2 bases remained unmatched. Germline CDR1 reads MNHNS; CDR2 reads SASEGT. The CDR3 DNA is TGTGCCAGCAGTGAAGCGGGACAGGGCTATCAGCCCCAGCATTTT. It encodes CASSEAGQGYQPQHF.

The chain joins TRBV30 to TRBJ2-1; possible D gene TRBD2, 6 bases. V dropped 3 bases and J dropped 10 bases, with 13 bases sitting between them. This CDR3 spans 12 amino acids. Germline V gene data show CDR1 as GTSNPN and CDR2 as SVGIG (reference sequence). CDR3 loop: CAWSATGDEQFF. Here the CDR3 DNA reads TGTGCCTGGAGCGCCACGGGGGACGAGCAGTTCTTC. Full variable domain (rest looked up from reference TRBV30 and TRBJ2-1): SQTIHQWPATLVQPVGSPLSLECTVEGTSNPNLYWYRQAAGRGLQLLFYSVGIGQISSEVPQNLSASRPQDRQFILSSKKLLLSDSGFYLCAWSATGDEQFFGPGTRLTVL.

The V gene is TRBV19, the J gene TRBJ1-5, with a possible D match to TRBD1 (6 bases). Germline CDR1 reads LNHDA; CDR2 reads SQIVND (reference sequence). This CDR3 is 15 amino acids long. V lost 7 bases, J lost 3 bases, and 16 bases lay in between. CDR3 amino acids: CASTLETGINQPQHF. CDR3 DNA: TGTGCCAGTACCTTAGAAACAGGGATCAATCAGCCCCAGCATTTT.

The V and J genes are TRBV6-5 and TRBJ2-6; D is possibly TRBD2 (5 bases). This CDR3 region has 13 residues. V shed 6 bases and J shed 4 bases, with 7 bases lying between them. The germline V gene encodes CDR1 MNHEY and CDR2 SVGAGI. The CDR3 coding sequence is TGTGCCAGCAGGCTAGCAGGGGCCAACGTCCTGACTTTC. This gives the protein CASRLAGANVLTF.